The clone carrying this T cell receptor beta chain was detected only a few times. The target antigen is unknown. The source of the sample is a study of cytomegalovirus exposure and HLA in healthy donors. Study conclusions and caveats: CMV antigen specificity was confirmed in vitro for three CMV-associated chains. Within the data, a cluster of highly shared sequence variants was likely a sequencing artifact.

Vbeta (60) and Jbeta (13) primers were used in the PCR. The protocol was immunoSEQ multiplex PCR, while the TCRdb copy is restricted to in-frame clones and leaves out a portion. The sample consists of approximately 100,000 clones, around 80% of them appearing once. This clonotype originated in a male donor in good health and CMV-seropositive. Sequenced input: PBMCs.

The CDR3 loop reads CASSRDQGNSPLHF. The CDR3, as DNA: TGTGCCAGCAGTCGCGACCAGGGTAATTCACCCCTCCACTTT. The chain combines TRBV6-5 with TRBJ1-6; D perhaps matches TRBD1 (5 bases). Germline CDR1 is MNHEY and CDR2 is SVGAGI. The CDR3 runs to 14 residues. Trimming stripped 5 bases from V and 6 bases from J, with 11 bases between.